This T cell receptor (beta chain) appears in the sequencing data of a study of OX40 agonist ivuxolimab in advanced cancers. Study information: Recorded diagnoses for dose-escalation patients were hepatocellular carcinoma, melanoma, renal cell or head and neck cancer.

Method: immunoSEQ multiplex PCR; TCRdb's copy keeps in-frame clones and lacks some. The sample yields about 19,000 clones, 80% to 90% seen once. Germline assignment: CDR1 MNHNY and CDR2 SVGAGI (reference sequence). With 0 bases removed from V and 4 bases from J, the gap between germline ends came to 7 bases. The CDR3 sequence is 14 residues long. The chain joins TRBV6-6 to TRBJ2-1; possible D gene TRBD1, 5 bases. The sample was CD4+ or CD8+ T cells sorted from blood, taken in a trial of the OX40 agonist ivuxolimab. This sequence was found in an adult with an advanced solid tumor such as melanoma, head and neck, liver or kidney cancer. The CDR3: CASSYSTGYNEQFF. CDR3 nucleotide sequence: TGTGCCAGCAGTTACTCTACAGGTTACAATGAGCAGTTCTTC.